Reported below is one T cell receptor beta chain. Its matching antigen is unknown. The data were obtained in a study of siplizumab effects on memory and regulatory T cells. Study-wide findings and caveats: Reactions containing siplizumab showed mappable alloreactive CD4+ clones averaging 68.8% Treg-derived, versus roughly 30% in controls. Naive versus memory phenotype went unassigned for roughly 75-96% of proliferating CD4+ or CD8+ clones. The study did not confirm that proliferating Tregs from siplizumab cultures were suppressive.

This table comes from immunoSEQ multiplex PCR, and its TCRdb copy is limited to in-frame clones, with some not included. The sample comprises approximately 97,000 clones, 90% to 95% of which are singletons, and about 1.1% rests with the top ten. V was trimmed by 0 bases and J by 4 bases, leaving 10 bases between them. The germline V gene has CDR1 SGHVS and CDR2 FQNEAQ. CDR3 size: 15 residues. The chain recombines TRBV7-8 with TRBJ2-1; D might be TRBD2 (6 bases). The TCR sequence derives from a human donor in good health. The sequencing input was CD4+ T cells sorted from blood. The CDR3: CASSLAEGGYNEQFF. Here the CDR3 DNA reads TGTGCCAGCAGCTTAGCGGAGGGTGGGTACAATGAGCAGTTCTTC.